These 20 T cell receptor beta chains came from one sample sequenced in a study of T cells in Graves' hyperthyroidism and ophthalmopathy. TCR beta CDR3 regions were amplified from RNA transcripts. During a first-round RT-PCR of the TCR CDR3, the HTBI primer set was used. TCRdb independently ran MiXCR on the multiplex PCR reads; one entry per CDR3 protein. The data show 600,000 to 650,000 distinct CDR3 sequences, under 20% seen once. Input material: blood. Source of these receptors: a woman under 40 with Graves' hyperthyroidism.

This clonotype was counted a few times. The chain is built from TRBV11-2 and TRBJ2-6; 8 bases fit TRBD2. Germline CDR1 reads SGHAT; CDR2 reads FQNNGV. CDR3 length equals 17 residues. V gave up 6 bases and J gave up 0 bases; unmatched junction bases: 7. CDR3 DNA: TGTGCCAGCAGACCTCAAGCGGGGGCCTCTGGGGCCAACGTCCTGACTTTC. Its translation is CASRPQAGASGANVLTF.

This clonotype was observed a handful of times. The CDR3 region has the DNA TGTGCCAGCAAGTTAGGCCAGGCCCCCTACGAGCAGTACTTC. Translating gives CASKLGQAPYEQYF. The chain joins TRBV2 to TRBJ2-7; D unclear. The V end was cut by 7 bases, the J end by 2 bases, with 15 bases between. In germline, CDR1 is SNHLY, CDR2 FYNNEI. The CDR3 has 14 residues.

Comments on this clonotype: At one end the junction does not follow the germline gene, possibly because of a read error. The chain joins TRBV5-1 to TRBJ2-1; the D call may be TRBD1 or TRBD2 (5 bases each). This CDR3 is 15 amino acids long. The germline CDR1 and CDR2 sequences are SGHRS and YFSETQ. The CDR3 DNA sequence: TGCGCCGGCAGCTTGGCTGGGGGCTCCTACAATGAGCAGTTCTTC. Its translation: CAGSLAGGSYNEQFF. Full variable domain (missing parts from reference TRBV5-1 and TRBJ2-1): KAGVTQTPRYLIKTRGQQVTLSCSPISGHRSVSWYQQTPGQGLQFLFEYFSETQRNKGNFPGRFSGRQFSNSRSEMNVSTLELGDSALYLCAGSLAGGSYNEQFFGPGTRLTVL.

This clonotype was detected ten times or more. The chain joins TRBV5-1 to TRBJ1-1, with D unresolved. V lost 2 bases and J 0 bases, leaving 5 bases between the germline ends. CDR1 is SGHRS and CDR2 is YFSETQ in the germline V gene. This CDR3 comprises 13 residues. The CDR3 bases are TGCGCCAGCAGCTTCGCAATGAACACTGAAGCTTTCTTT. Translation: CASSFAMNTEAFF.

The chain has TRBV4-2 and TRBJ2-2; D remains unclear. The CDR3 contains 15 residues. The ends were cut back, 4 bases at V and 3 bases at J, with 12 bases in the middle. The germline CDR1 and CDR2 sequences are LGHNA and YNFKEQ. The CDR3 sequence: CASSPGERDTGELFF. The CDR3 region has the DNA TGTGCCAGCAGCCCGGGCGAGCGAGACACCGGGGAGCTGTTTTTT.

This clonotype has a count of ten or more. The V call is TRBV2, the J call TRBJ2-1; D is unclear. The CDR3 totals 14 residues. Trimming cost V 5 bases and J 6 bases, with 14 bases left between them. The V gene's germline CDR1 is SNHLY and CDR2 FYNNEI. The CDR3 sequence is CASSRSSSFNEQFF. DNA of the CDR3: TGTGCCAGCAGTCGGAGCTCCTCTTTCAATGAGCAGTTCTTC.

With regard to this clonotype: This likely comes from a read error, as the CDR3 has no conserved phenylalanine or tryptophan at its end. The chain employs TRBV4-3 and TRBJ2-2, with D possibly TRBD2 on 5 matching bases. Trimming took 2 bases from V and 1 from J, leaving 11 bases between them. CDR1 LGHNA and CDR2 YSLEER come from the germline V gene. The CDR3 loop spans 16 amino acids. The CDR3 region is CASSQRTGRNTGELFL. DNA for the CDR3: TGCGCCAGCAGCCAAAGGACTGGAAGGAACACCGGGGAGCTGTTTCTT.

This clonotype was counted at least ten times. This chain joins TRBV2 and TRBJ2-7, with a weak D call TRBD1 (5 bases). The CDR3 has 11 residues. Germline CDR1 and CDR2: SNHLY and FYNNEI. Trimming left V 7 bases short and J 4 bases short, with 8 bases between. CDR3 region: CASTRQYEQYF. The CDR3 coding sequence is TGTGCCAGCACCCGACAGTACGAGCAGTACTTC.

This clonotype turned up a few times. The genes are TRBV19 and TRBJ1-5; no reliable D call. V was clipped by 9 bases and J by 2 bases, with 11 bases between them. Germline V gene sequence: CDR1 LNHDA, CDR2 SQIVND (reference sequence). The CDR3 loop spans 13 amino acids. CDR3 bases: TGTGCCAGCGGGAGGGTTGGCAATCAGCCCCAGCATTTT. This translates into CASGRVGNQPQHF.

In this sample, this clonotype turned up many times. The chain recombines TRBV29-1 with TRBJ1-1; D uncertain. V was clipped by 0 bases and J by 2 bases, with 7 bases between them. The CDR3 consists of 13 residues. Germline loops: CDR1 SQVTM, CDR2 ANQGSEA. This CDR3 reads CSVEEVLNTEAFF. Written as DNA, the CDR3 is TGCAGCGTTGAAGAGGTTCTAAACACTGAAGCTTTCTTT.

This clonotype turned up a few times. This chain joins TRBV3-1 and TRBJ2-5; D is ambiguous. CDR3 length: 12 amino acids. With 6 bases removed from V and 5 bases from J, the gap between germline ends came to 10 bases. Looked up from germline, CDR1 is LGHDT and CDR2 is YNNKEL (reference sequence). The CDR3 DNA sequence: TGTGCCAGCAGACCCCTTGGGGAGACCCAGTACTTC. This gives the protein CASRPLGETQYF.

Only a few counts were recorded for this clonotype. The CDR3 sequence: CASSLAVTKDISYEQYF. CDR3 nucleotide sequence: TGTGCCAGCAGCTTAGCAGTGACCAAGGACATCTCCTACGAGCAGTACTTC. V is TRBV7-9 and J is TRBJ2-7, with a tentative D call TRBD1 (5 bases). Trimming cost V 0 bases and J 0 bases, with 15 bases left between them. Germline loops: CDR1 SEHNR, CDR2 FQNEAQ (reference sequence). This CDR3 is 17 amino acids long.

This clonotype was counted at least ten times. V usage is TRBV6-2 or TRBV6-3 and J usage is TRBJ2-7, with D possibly being TRBD1 or TRBD2 (5 bases each). Germline CDR1 MNHEY, CDR2 SVGEGT. The CDR3 is made up of 15 amino acids. Trimming pared 2 bases from V and 0 bases from J, leaving 11 bases between. The CDR3 DNA reads TGTGCCAGCAGTTACCAAGGGACCGTCTCCTACGAGCAGTACTTC. This sequence encodes CASSYQGTVSYEQYF.

The gene calls are TRBV12-3 or TRBV12-4 and TRBJ2-1, with D unclear. The CDR3 contains 16 residues. Between the trimmed V and J ends, which lost 5 bases and 6 bases, there was a span of 20 bases. The DNA of the CDR3 is TGTGCCAGCAGTCCCTATTCTGGTAGCATGGGCAATGAGCAGTTCTTC. It specifies CASSPYSGSMGNEQFF.

This clonotype was seen ten or more times. The chain couples TRBV7-3 to TRBJ2-7; D gene unclear. CDR3 size: 14 residues. Trimming removed 2 bases at V and 3 bases at J, with 11 bases between. In germline, CDR1 is SGHTA, CDR2 FQGTGA. The CDR3 bases are TGTGCCAGCAGCTTAGGGAAGGGCGGCTACGAGCAGTACTTC. Translating it yields CASSLGKGGYEQYF.

This clonotype has at least ten counts. The gene calls are TRBV12-3 or TRBV12-4 and TRBJ2-3, with 9 bases aligning to TRBD2. The V and J ends lost 1 base and 1 base, in that order; junction bases with no gene match: 9. The CDR3 totals 18 residues. DNA of the CDR3: TGTGCCAGCAGTTTAGATGGGGCTAGCGGGGCTGGCACAGATACGCAGTATTTT. It encodes CASSLDGASGAGTDTQYF.

This clonotype was recorded a few times. The chain couples TRBV29-1 to TRBJ2-2; D is uncertain. V lost 3 bases, J lost 3 bases, and 5 bases lay in between. The CDR3 loop spans 12 amino acids. Germline V lookup: CDR1 SQVTM, CDR2 ANQGSEA. The CDR3 is CSVDSHTGELFF. CDR3 in DNA: TGCAGCGTTGACTCGCACACCGGGGAGCTGTTTTTT.

The chain couples TRBV19 to TRBJ2-5; a weak D match, TRBD2 (5 bases). The CDR3 consists of 15 residues. The V end was cut by 6 bases, the J end by 5 bases, with 19 bases between. Germline V gene sequence: CDR1 LNHDA, CDR2 SQIVND (reference sequence). The CDR3 sequence: CASRSGSGVWETQYF. The DNA of the CDR3 is TGTGCCAGTAGATCGGGATCTGGGGTTTGGGAGACCCAGTACTTC.

This clonotype was seen ten or more times. The V call is TRBV27, the J call TRBJ1-2; TRBD1 matches 10 bases. Germline loops: CDR1 MNHEY, CDR2 SMNVEV (reference sequence). The CDR3 spans 16 residues. The J segment lost 5 bases and the V segment lost 0 bases, leaving 6 bases of the junction unmatched. The CDR3 DNA follows: TGTGCCAGCAGTTTATCGGGACAGGGGCGATTGTATGGCTACACCTTC. This translates into CASSLSGQGRLYGYTF.

CDR3: CASTIPGSGGNEQYF. The DNA for the CDR3 is TGTGCCAGCACCATACCGGGATCCGGGGGTAACGAGCAGTACTTC. This chain connects TRBV28 to TRBJ2-7, with D possibly being TRBD2 (6 bases). The CDR3 is 15 amino acids. Trimming took off 7 bases at V and 5 bases at J, with 21 bases between the two ends. The germline V gene has CDR1 MDHEN and CDR2 SYDVKM.